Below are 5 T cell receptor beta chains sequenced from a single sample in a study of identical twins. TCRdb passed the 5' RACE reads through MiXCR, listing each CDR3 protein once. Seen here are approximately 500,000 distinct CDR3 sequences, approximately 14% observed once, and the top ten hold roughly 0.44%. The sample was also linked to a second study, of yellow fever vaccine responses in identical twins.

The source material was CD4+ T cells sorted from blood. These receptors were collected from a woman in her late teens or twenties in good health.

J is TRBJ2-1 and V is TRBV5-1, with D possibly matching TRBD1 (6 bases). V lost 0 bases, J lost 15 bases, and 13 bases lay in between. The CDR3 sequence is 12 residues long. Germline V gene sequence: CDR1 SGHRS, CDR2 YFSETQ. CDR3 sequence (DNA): TGCGCCAGCAGCTTGGGGGCCCAGGGGCCGTTCTTC. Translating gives CASSLGAQGPFF.

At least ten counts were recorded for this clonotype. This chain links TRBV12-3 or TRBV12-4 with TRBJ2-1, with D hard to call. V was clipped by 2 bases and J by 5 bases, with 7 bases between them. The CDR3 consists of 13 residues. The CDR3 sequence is CASSLTPDNEQFF. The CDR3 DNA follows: TGTGCCAGCAGTTTAACCCCGGACAATGAGCAGTTCTTC.

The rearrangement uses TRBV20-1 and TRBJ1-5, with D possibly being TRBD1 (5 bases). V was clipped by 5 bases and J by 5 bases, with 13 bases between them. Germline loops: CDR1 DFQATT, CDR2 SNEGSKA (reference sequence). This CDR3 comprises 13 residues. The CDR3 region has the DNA TGCAGTGCTCATCAGGGAGTTGATCAGCCCCAGCATTTT. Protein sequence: CSAHQGVDQPQHF.

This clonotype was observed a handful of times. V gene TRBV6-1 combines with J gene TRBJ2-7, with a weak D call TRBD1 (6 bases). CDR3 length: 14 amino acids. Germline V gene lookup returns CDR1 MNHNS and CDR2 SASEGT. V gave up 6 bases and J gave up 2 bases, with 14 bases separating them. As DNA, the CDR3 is TGTGCCAGCAGCGGGACAAAGAGGGCCTACGAGCAGTACTTC. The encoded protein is CASSGTKRAYEQYF.

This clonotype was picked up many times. Here the CDR3 DNA reads TGTGCCAGCAGTCCCGCTCGGGGTAGAACAGATACGCAGTATTTT. Protein product: CASSPARGRTDTQYF. The chain recombines TRBV12-3 or TRBV12-4 with TRBJ2-3; D is possibly TRBD2 (5 bases). V lost 5 bases, J lost 3 bases, and 15 bases lay in between. CDR3 size: 15 residues.